The sequence of this TCR beta chain was determined in a study of cytomegalovirus exposure and HLA in healthy donors. Amplification used 60 Vbeta primers and 13 Jbeta primers. TCRdb keeps only in-frame clones here, not all; method: immunoSEQ multiplex PCR. The sample lists 150,000 to 170,000 clones; around 82% were seen once. Looked up from germline, CDR1 is MNHNS and CDR2 is SASEGT. V lost 3 bases to trimming and J lost 2 bases; unmatched junction nucleotides: 5. The CDR3 is 15 amino acids. This clone has a handful of counts. Antigen specificity is unknown. Regarding the study as a whole: A prior analysis recorded that most TCR beta V segments were productive about 87% or about 30% of the time. A further, later analysis showed that HLA-associated TCR beta chains (compared with equally common others) were more clonally expanded. The study found most TCR sequences rare, yet found some public TCRs in many donors.

The chain carries TRBV6-1 and TRBJ2-7, with 9 bases lining up with TRBD2. The sequencing sample was made of PBMCs. This receptor was obtained from a woman aged 40-49 years in good health and CMV-seropositive. DNA of the CDR3: TGTGCCAGCAGTGAGGGGACTAGCTCAACCTACGAGCAGTACTTC. Translating it yields CASSEGTSSTYEQYF.